The 3 T cell receptor beta chains reported below all come from one sample, sequenced in a study of blood T cell repertoires in COVID-19. Assay used: immunoSEQ multiplex PCR; TCRdb lists only in-frame clones, some missing. The profile covers 200,000 to 250,000 clones, with 75% to 90% appearing a single time and 3% to 4% taken by the ten largest. The sample taken for sequencing was PBMCs or T cells enriched from blood (not recorded which). The receptor set was obtained from a woman aged 25 to 39 who had been exposed to COVID-19.

This clone came up once. The chain uses TRBV4-1 and TRBJ2-5; 11 bases agree with TRBD2. The V gene's germline CDR1 is MGHRA and CDR2 YSYEKL. Germline trimming cut 5 bases from V and 3 bases from J; bases unmatched to any gene: 5. This CDR3 is built from 15 residues. As DNA, the CDR3 is TGCGCCAGCAGCGCTAGCGGGAGGAAGGAAGAGACCCAGTACTTC. It codes for CASSASGRKEETQYF.

The genes are TRBV29-1 and TRBJ1-2, with D perhaps TRBD1 (6 bases). CDR1 is SQVTM, CDR2 ANQGSEA, per germline. V was pared by 7 bases and J by 4 bases, with 10 bases between. This CDR3 comprises 11 residues. The chain's CDR3 is CSDLDSYGYTF. The CDR3 coding sequence is TGCAGCGACCTGGACAGCTATGGCTACACCTTC.

The sample holds many counts of this clone. The genes are TRBV7-9 and TRBJ1-4, with TRBD1 identical over 7 bases. The CDR3 sequence is 13 residues long. With V trimmed by 6 bases and J by 7 bases, 5 bases remained unmatched. The germline V gene encodes CDR1 SEHNR and CDR2 FQNEAQ (reference sequence). CDR3 sequence: CASSYDRAEKLFF. CDR3 sequence (DNA): TGTGCCAGCAGTTACGACAGGGCTGAAAAACTGTTTTTT.